This T cell receptor beta chain was identified during a study of shared clonotypes between healthy human individuals. TCRdb's copy holds only in-frame clones and misses some; the assay was immunoSEQ multiplex PCR. The sample includes millions of clones, 85% to 95% seen only once; the top ten take 0.1% to 0.15%. Trimming stripped 4 bases from V and 3 bases from J, with 13 bases between. The CDR3 is 15 residues long. Germline-derived CDR1 and CDR2 are SGHRS and YFSETQ. This TCR came from a man aged 18 to 35 in good health. The sequenced sample was naive CD4+ T cells sorted from blood. Documented subset: CD45RA+ positively selected. This rearrangement joins TRBV5-1 to TRBJ2-2; TRBD1 might be the D (6 bases). CDR3 in amino acids: CASSGGPTDTGELFF. CDR3 in DNA: TGCGCCAGCAGCGGGGGCCCTACGGACACCGGGGAGCTGTTTTTT.